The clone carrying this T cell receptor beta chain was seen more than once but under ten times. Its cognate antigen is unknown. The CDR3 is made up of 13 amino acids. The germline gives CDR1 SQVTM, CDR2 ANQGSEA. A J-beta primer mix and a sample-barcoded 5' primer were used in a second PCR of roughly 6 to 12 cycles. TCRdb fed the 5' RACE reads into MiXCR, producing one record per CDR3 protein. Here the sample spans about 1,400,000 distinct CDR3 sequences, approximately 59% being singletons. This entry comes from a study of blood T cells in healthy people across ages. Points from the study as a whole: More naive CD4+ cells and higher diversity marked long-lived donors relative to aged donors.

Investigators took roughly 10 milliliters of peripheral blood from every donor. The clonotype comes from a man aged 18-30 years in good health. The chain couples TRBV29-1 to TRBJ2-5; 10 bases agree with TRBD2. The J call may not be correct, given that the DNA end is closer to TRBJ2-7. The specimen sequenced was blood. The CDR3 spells CSVESSGSGEQYF. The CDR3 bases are TGCAGCGTTGAATCTAGCGGGAGTGGCGAGCAGTACTTC.